The clone carrying this T cell receptor (beta chain) was seen only a few times. The V and J ends lost 2 bases and 6 bases respectively, with 14 bases between them. The V gene's germline CDR1 is GTSNPN and CDR2 SVGIG (reference sequence). The CDR3 is made up of 14 amino acids. These data are taken from a study of early T cells in non-severe SARS-CoV-2 infection. TCRdb reprocessed the 5' RACE reads with MiXCR, giving one entry per CDR3 protein. This sample has about 80,000 distinct CDR3 sequences, with around 8.7% found just once. The chain combines TRBV30 with TRBJ1-5; D not certain. Input material: whole blood. This sequence was found in an adult who was a healthcare worker with PCR-confirmed SARS-CoV-2 infection or an uninfected control (not recorded which). For the CDR3, the DNA is TGTGCCTGGAGTAAAGGGAGCGAAAGTCAGCCCCAGCATTTT. Translated: CAWSKGSESQPQHF.